This T cell receptor beta chain comes out of a study of T cells in localized non-small cell lung cancer. Study results and limitations: Elevated blood T cell density was associated with longer overall survival. Adjacent uninvolved lung had the highest clonality, suggesting focused antigen responses.

To note about this clone: Its antigen is currently unknown.

Repertoires were generated with immunoSEQ multiplex PCR, while TCRdb's copy carries only in-frame clones and drops some. The sample lists about 82,000 clones, around three quarters occurring once. The CDR3 extends over 14 amino acids. V dropped 2 bases and J dropped 2 bases, with 8 bases sitting between them. Germline V lookup: CDR1 SGHNT, CDR2 YYREEE (reference sequence). The sample here was PBMCs, taken before any cancer treatment. The V call is TRBV5-4, the J call TRBJ1-3; TRBD1 is a possible D gene (5 bases). The receptor's source is a man aged 35-75 years with stage II squamous cell lung carcinoma. DNA for the CDR3: TGTGCCAGCAGCTTTCGGGACGCTGGAAACACCATATATTTT. Translated: CASSFRDAGNTIYF.